The 15 T cell receptor beta chains below all came from one sample that was sequenced in a study of post-analysis software for immune sequencing data. Overall study results and limits: Higher frequency in patients than in controls was seen for roughly five TRBV segments, with TRBV5-6, TRBV5-1 and TRBV20-1 among them.

Unique molecular identifiers were present in the TCR beta cDNA libraries. TCRdb re-derived calls from the PCR reads in MiXCR, one entry per CDR3 protein. The sample includes roughly 800,000 distinct CDR3 sequences, approximately 53% of them seen just once. These receptors have no known antigen. The material sequenced was blood. Source of these receptors: a girl between 10 and 17 years old with multiple sclerosis.

The V call is TRBV12-5, the J call TRBJ1-2; D is undetermined. CDR1 LGHNT and CDR2 FRNRAP come from the germline V gene. Trimming left V 7 bases short and J 4 bases short, with 13 bases between. CDR3 length: 13 amino acids. The CDR3 DNA sequence: TGTGCTAGTGATGAGGGATCACCCTATGGCTACACCTTC. Translating gives CASDEGSPYGYTF.

In this sample, this clonotype turned up a few times. The V and J genes are TRBV20-1 and TRBJ2-1; 7 nucleotides align to TRBD2. Germline V CDR1 and CDR2: DFQATT, SNEGSKA (reference sequence). The V segment lost 0 bases and the J segment 4 bases; nucleotides outside the gene matches: 9. The CDR3 runs to 16 residues. This CDR3 reads CSARDWGGKEYNEQFF. DNA for the CDR3: TGCAGTGCTAGAGATTGGGGGGGAAAGGAATACAATGAGCAGTTCTTC.

This clonotype occurred a few times. This chain joins TRBV4-1 and TRBJ2-3; D is possibly TRBD1 (6 bases). CDR1 and CDR2 (germline): MGHRA, YSYEKL. The V gene lost 0 bases and the J gene lost 4 bases, with 8 bases spanning the gap. The CDR3 sequence is 14 residues long. Here the CDR3 DNA reads TGCGCCAGCAGCCAAGATCGGACAGCAGATACGCAGTATTTT. This gives the protein CASSQDRTADTQYF.

The chain is built from TRBV29-1 and TRBJ2-7; D remains ambiguous. This CDR3 has 12 amino acids. Trimming cost V 1 base and J 6 bases, with 10 bases left between them. The germline gives CDR1 SQVTM, CDR2 ANQGSEA. CDR3 in amino acids: CSVEGLPGEQYF. DNA for the CDR3: TGCAGCGTTGAAGGGTTACCGGGCGAGCAGTACTTC.

V gene TRBV30 combines with J gene TRBJ1-5; the D gene is possibly TRBD1 (5 bases). Germline assignment: CDR1 GTSNPN and CDR2 SVGIG (reference sequence). The CDR3 is 15 amino acids. V dropped 2 bases and J dropped 1 base, with 12 bases sitting between them. CDR3 region: CAWSLTGTSNQPQHF. DNA of the CDR3: TGTGCCTGGAGTCTCACAGGTACCAGCAATCAGCCCCAGCATTTT. The variable domain in full, with the rest retrieved from reference TRBV30 and TRBJ1-5, is SQTIHQWPATLVQPVGSPLSLECTVEGTSNPNLYWYRQAAGRGLQLLFYSVGIGQISSEVPQNLSASRPQDRQFILSSKKLLLSDSGFYLCAWSLTGTSNQPQHFGDGTRLSIL.

V is TRBV12-5 and J is TRBJ2-7; the D is unclear. V gave up 4 bases and J gave up 3 bases, with 4 bases separating them. The CDR3 loop spans 11 amino acids. CDR1 is LGHNT, CDR2 FRNRAP, per germline. The CDR3 nucleotides read TGTGCTAGTGGTTCCGACTACGAGCAGTACTTC. As protein: CASGSDYEQYF. Full variable domain (remainder filled in from reference TRBV12-5 and TRBJ2-7): DARVTQTPRHKVTEMGQEVTMRCQPILGHNTVFWYRQTMMQGLELLAYFRNRAPLDDSGMPKDRFSAEMPDATLATLKIQPSEPRDSAVYFCASGSDYEQYFGPGTRLTVT.

V gene TRBV20-1 combines with J gene TRBJ1-2; 10 positions match TRBD1. Germline V gene sequence: CDR1 DFQATT, CDR2 SNEGSKA (reference sequence). CDR3 length: 13 amino acids. Unmatched junction bases numbered 7, after V lost 5 bases and J lost 7 bases. The CDR3 sequence: CSALSTGGSGYTF. In DNA form, the CDR3 reads TGCAGTGCTTTATCGACAGGGGGCAGTGGCTACACCTTC.

This clonotype has only a few counts. J is TRBJ2-7 and V is TRBV20-1, with 9 nucleotides matching TRBD1. The J call is uncertain, as TRBJ2-5 better fits the DNA end. Germline lookup yields CDR1 DFQATT and CDR2 SNEGSKA (reference sequence). There are 15 residues in the CDR3. This chain's CDR3 is CSASEIQGARETQYF. The CDR3 DNA reads as TGCAGTGCTAGTGAAATACAGGGGGCGAGGGAGACCCAGTACTTC.

The V call is TRBV7-2, the J call TRBJ2-4, with D maybe TRBD1 (5 bases). With 10 bases removed from V and 3 bases from J, the gap between germline ends came to 16 bases. This CDR3 is built from 14 residues. Germline assignment: CDR1 SGHTA and CDR2 FQGNSA. The CDR3 DNA reads as TGTGCCACCTCGATGGGGCTGGGCAAAAACATTCAGTACTTC. It encodes CATSMGLGKNIQYF.

CDR3 residues: CASSLSQRAFF. Here the CDR3 DNA reads TGTGCCAGCAGCTTAAGCCAAAGAGCTTTCTTT. V is TRBV7-9 and J is TRBJ1-1; D is ambiguous. The CDR3 loop spans 11 amino acids. Germline values: CDR1 SEHNR, CDR2 FQNEAQ (reference sequence). Trimming stripped 2 bases from V and 10 bases from J, with 8 bases between.

The chain carries TRBV7-9 and TRBJ1-2; D remains ambiguous. This CDR3 region has 14 residues. The V and J ends lost 5 bases and 4 bases respectively, with 14 bases between them. The germline V gene has CDR1 SEHNR and CDR2 FQNEAQ (reference sequence). The CDR3 DNA reads as TGTGCCAGCAGCCGCCTAAGGGAGCCCTATGGCTACACCTTC. Translated: CASSRLREPYGYTF.

The gene calls are TRBV6-5 and TRBJ2-1; D not resolved. The DNA end is more similar to TRBJ2-7, so the J call may be wrong. Germline values: CDR1 MNHEY, CDR2 SVGAGI. The CDR3 spans 15 residues. The CDR3 loop is CASSYVGPPTYEQYF. In DNA, the CDR3 is TGTGCCAGCAGTTACGTAGGACCCCCAACCTACGAGCAGTACTTC.

The chain carries TRBV2 and TRBJ2-4, with D perhaps matching TRBD1 (6 bases). TRBJ2-7 matches the DNA end more closely, so the J call is doubtful. The CDR3 loop spans 12 amino acids. Germline V gives CDR1 SNHLY, CDR2 FYNNEI. CDR3 nucleotides: TGTGCCAGCAACAGGGATCACTACGAGCAGTACTTC. It codes for CASNRDHYEQYF.

The chain joins TRBV5-1 to TRBJ1-1, with a weak D call TRBD1 (5 bases). CDR1 and CDR2 (germline): SGHRS, YFSETQ. Deletions cut 5 bases from V and 0 bases from J, with 23 bases between. This CDR3 is built from 18 residues. CDR3 DNA: TGCGCCAGCAGTCGTCTCGGGACCCAGGTATGGATGAACACTGAAGCTTTCTTT. Encoded protein: CASSRLGTQVWMNTEAFF.

The chain carries TRBV5-1 and TRBJ2-3; no clear D. V shed 6 bases and J shed 5 bases, with 10 bases lying between them. Germline lookup yields CDR1 SGHRS and CDR2 YFSETQ. There are 12 residues in the CDR3. The CDR3 loop reads CASTEWGDTQYF. The CDR3 DNA is TGCGCCAGCACGGAGTGGGGAGATACGCAGTATTTT.